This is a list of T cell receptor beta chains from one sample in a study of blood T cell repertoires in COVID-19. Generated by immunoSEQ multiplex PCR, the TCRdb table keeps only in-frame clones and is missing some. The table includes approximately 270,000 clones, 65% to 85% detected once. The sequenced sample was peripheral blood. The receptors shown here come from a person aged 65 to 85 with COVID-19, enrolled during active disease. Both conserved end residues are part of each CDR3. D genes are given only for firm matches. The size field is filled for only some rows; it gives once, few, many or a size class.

CDR3: CASSLLAGENTEAFF
DNA: TGTGCCAGCAGCTTATTGGCAGGGGAGAACACTGAAGCTTTCTTT
D: .
size: .
J: TRBJ1-1
V: TRBV7-2

CDR3: CASSPVPGGRPLNPYNEQFF
DNA: TGTGCCAGCAGCCCCGTGCCCGGCGGGAGGCCCTTGAACCCCTACAATGAGCAGTTCTTC
D: TRBD2
size: .
J: TRBJ2-1
V: TRBV6-6

CDR3: CASSPVSGNTIYF
DNA: TGTGCCAGCAGCCCAGTCTCTGGAAACACCATATATTTT
D: .
size: .
J: TRBJ1-3
V: TRBV13

CDR3: CASSQETGSNQPQHF
DNA: TGCGCCAGCAGCCAAGAAACAGGAAGCAATCAGCCCCAGCATTTT
D: .
size: .
J: TRBJ1-5
V: TRBV4-3

CDR3: CASTPLGRDSSYEQYF
DNA: TGTGCCAGCACCCCTTTGGGGCGGGACAGCTCCTACGAGCAGTACTTC
D: .
size: .
J: TRBJ2-7
V: TRBV2

CDR3: CASSILSGGAYEQYF
DNA: TGTGCCAGTAGTATCCTAAGCGGGGGGGCCTACGAGCAGTACTTC
D: TRBD2
size: .
J: TRBJ2-7
V: TRBV19

CDR3: CASSLDRGWYYGYTF
DNA: TGTGCCAGCAGCCTAGACAGGGGTTGGTACTATGGCTACACCTTC
D: TRBD1
size: once
J: TRBJ1-2
V: TRBV3-1/TRBV3-2

CDR3: CASSRYYQGQGAYNEQFF
DNA: TGTGCCAGCAGCCGATACTACCAAGGACAGGGGGCCTACAATGAGCAGTTCTTC
D: TRBD1
size: .
J: TRBJ2-1
V: TRBV7-6

CDR3: CASRPSGVRSTDTQYF
DNA: TGTGCCAGCAGACCCTCGGGAGTTCGGAGCACAGATACGCAGTATTTT
D: .
size: .
J: TRBJ2-3
V: TRBV5-4

CDR3: CASTPTSGQETQYF
DNA: TGTGCCAGCACCCCTACTAGCGGGCAAGAGACCCAGTACTTC
D: TRBD2
size: .
J: TRBJ2-5
V: TRBV6-6

CDR3: CASSRGRAGGEQFF
DNA: TGTGCCAGCAGCCGGGGCAGGGCGGGGGGTGAGCAGTTCTTC
D: TRBD2
size: .
J: TRBJ2-1
V: TRBV4-2

CDR3: CATSVSNYGYTF
DNA: TGTGCCACCAGCGTTAGTAACTATGGCTACACCTTC
D: .
size: .
J: TRBJ1-2
V: TRBV24-1

CDR3: CASTPRRQGSYEQYF
DNA: TGTGCCAGCACCCCAAGGCGGCAGGGGAGCTACGAGCAGTACTTC
D: .
size: .
J: TRBJ2-7
V: TRBV6-5

CDR3: CASSLVAGDIQYF
DNA: TGCGCCAGCAGCTTGGTGGCCGGGGACATTCAGTACTTC
D: .
size: .
J: TRBJ2-4
V: TRBV5-1

CDR3: CASSFPGTGEAFF
DNA: TGTGCCAGCAGTTTCCCAGGGACAGGCGAAGCTTTCTTT
D: TRBD1
size: once
J: TRBJ1-1
V: TRBV27

CDR3: CASSFAGANEAFF
DNA: TGTGCCAGCAGCTTCGCGGGGGCGAATGAAGCTTTCTTT
D: .
size: .
J: TRBJ1-1
V: TRBV5-4

CDR3: CASSRNPGTGFSYEQYF
DNA: TGTGCCAGCAGCCGAAACCCCGGGACAGGGTTTTCCTACGAGCAGTACTTC
D: TRBD1
size: few
J: TRBJ2-7
V: TRBV27

CDR3: CASRRTSGNSEQYF
DNA: TGTGCCAGCAGGAGGACTAGCGGGAACAGCGAGCAGTACTTC
D: TRBD2
size: .
J: TRBJ2-7
V: TRBV3-1/TRBV3-2

CDR3: CASSLAVANTGELFF
DNA: TGTGCCAGCAGTTTGGCGGTTGCGAACACCGGGGAGCTGTTTTTT
D: .
size: .
J: TRBJ2-2
V: TRBV28

CDR3: CASRRYTGELFF
DNA: TGTGCCAGCAGACGGTACACCGGGGAGCTGTTTTTT
D: .
size: once
J: TRBJ2-2
V: TRBV27

CDR3: CASIWPGGPLVNTEAFF
DNA: TGCGCCAGCATTTGGCCAGGGGGCCCGCTGGTCAACACTGAAGCTTTCTTT
D: TRBD1
size: .
J: TRBJ1-1
V: TRBV10-1

CDR3: CASSFPGYNSPLHF
DNA: TGTGCCAGCAGTTTCCCAGGATATAATTCACCCCTCCACTTT
D: .
size: .
J: TRBJ1-6
V: TRBV28

CDR3: CASSLPSPRTSGANTGELFF
DNA: TGTGCCAGCAGTCTTCCCTCCCCCAGGACTAGCGGGGCGAACACCGGGGAGCTGTTTTTT
D: TRBD2
size: .
J: TRBJ2-2
V: TRBV27

CDR3: CASSLDRTYEQYF
DNA: TGTGCCAGCAGCTTGGACAGAACCTACGAGCAGTACTTC
D: .
size: .
J: TRBJ2-7
V: TRBV5-5

CDR3: CASSQDEGPYEQYF
DNA: TGCGCCAGCAGCCAAGACGAGGGCCCCTACGAGCAGTACTTC
D: .
size: .
J: TRBJ2-7
V: TRBV4-1

CDR3: CASSDGSGRSNGYTF
DNA: TGTGCCAGCAGTGACGGGTCTGGGAGGAGTAATGGCTACACCTTC
D: .
size: .
J: TRBJ1-2
V: TRBV28

CDR3: CASSIGSQGTEAFF
DNA: TGTGCCAGTAGTATAGGAAGTCAGGGGACTGAAGCTTTCTTT
D: .
size: .
J: TRBJ1-1
V: TRBV19

CDR3: CAIRDRDNSPLHF
DNA: TGTGCCATCAGGGACAGGGATAATTCACCCCTCCACTTT
D: TRBD1
size: .
J: TRBJ1-6
V: TRBV10-3

CDR3: CASSLAGGGTDTQYF
DNA: TGTGCCAGCAGCTTAGCAGGGGGAGGCACAGATACGCAGTATTTT
D: TRBD1
size: .
J: TRBJ2-3
V: TRBV13

CDR3: CALGQDSNQPQHF
DNA: TGTGCCTTGGGACAGGATAGCAATCAGCCCCAGCATTTT
D: TRBD1
size: .
J: TRBJ1-5
V: TRBV30

CDR3: CASSYLGQGNEKLFF
DNA: TGTGCCAGCAGTTACCTCGGACAGGGGAATGAAAAACTGTTTTTT
D: TRBD1
size: once
J: TRBJ1-4
V: TRBV6-5

CDR3: CASSPWTSGSVLDTGELFF
DNA: TGTGCCAGCAGCCCTTGGACTAGCGGGAGCGTGTTGGACACCGGGGAGCTGTTTTTT
D: TRBD2
size: .
J: TRBJ2-2
V: TRBV3-1/TRBV3-2

CDR3: CSVRRTGTYEQYF
DNA: TGCAGCGTCAGAAGGACAGGAACCTACGAGCAGTACTTC
D: TRBD1
size: few
J: TRBJ2-7
V: TRBV29-1